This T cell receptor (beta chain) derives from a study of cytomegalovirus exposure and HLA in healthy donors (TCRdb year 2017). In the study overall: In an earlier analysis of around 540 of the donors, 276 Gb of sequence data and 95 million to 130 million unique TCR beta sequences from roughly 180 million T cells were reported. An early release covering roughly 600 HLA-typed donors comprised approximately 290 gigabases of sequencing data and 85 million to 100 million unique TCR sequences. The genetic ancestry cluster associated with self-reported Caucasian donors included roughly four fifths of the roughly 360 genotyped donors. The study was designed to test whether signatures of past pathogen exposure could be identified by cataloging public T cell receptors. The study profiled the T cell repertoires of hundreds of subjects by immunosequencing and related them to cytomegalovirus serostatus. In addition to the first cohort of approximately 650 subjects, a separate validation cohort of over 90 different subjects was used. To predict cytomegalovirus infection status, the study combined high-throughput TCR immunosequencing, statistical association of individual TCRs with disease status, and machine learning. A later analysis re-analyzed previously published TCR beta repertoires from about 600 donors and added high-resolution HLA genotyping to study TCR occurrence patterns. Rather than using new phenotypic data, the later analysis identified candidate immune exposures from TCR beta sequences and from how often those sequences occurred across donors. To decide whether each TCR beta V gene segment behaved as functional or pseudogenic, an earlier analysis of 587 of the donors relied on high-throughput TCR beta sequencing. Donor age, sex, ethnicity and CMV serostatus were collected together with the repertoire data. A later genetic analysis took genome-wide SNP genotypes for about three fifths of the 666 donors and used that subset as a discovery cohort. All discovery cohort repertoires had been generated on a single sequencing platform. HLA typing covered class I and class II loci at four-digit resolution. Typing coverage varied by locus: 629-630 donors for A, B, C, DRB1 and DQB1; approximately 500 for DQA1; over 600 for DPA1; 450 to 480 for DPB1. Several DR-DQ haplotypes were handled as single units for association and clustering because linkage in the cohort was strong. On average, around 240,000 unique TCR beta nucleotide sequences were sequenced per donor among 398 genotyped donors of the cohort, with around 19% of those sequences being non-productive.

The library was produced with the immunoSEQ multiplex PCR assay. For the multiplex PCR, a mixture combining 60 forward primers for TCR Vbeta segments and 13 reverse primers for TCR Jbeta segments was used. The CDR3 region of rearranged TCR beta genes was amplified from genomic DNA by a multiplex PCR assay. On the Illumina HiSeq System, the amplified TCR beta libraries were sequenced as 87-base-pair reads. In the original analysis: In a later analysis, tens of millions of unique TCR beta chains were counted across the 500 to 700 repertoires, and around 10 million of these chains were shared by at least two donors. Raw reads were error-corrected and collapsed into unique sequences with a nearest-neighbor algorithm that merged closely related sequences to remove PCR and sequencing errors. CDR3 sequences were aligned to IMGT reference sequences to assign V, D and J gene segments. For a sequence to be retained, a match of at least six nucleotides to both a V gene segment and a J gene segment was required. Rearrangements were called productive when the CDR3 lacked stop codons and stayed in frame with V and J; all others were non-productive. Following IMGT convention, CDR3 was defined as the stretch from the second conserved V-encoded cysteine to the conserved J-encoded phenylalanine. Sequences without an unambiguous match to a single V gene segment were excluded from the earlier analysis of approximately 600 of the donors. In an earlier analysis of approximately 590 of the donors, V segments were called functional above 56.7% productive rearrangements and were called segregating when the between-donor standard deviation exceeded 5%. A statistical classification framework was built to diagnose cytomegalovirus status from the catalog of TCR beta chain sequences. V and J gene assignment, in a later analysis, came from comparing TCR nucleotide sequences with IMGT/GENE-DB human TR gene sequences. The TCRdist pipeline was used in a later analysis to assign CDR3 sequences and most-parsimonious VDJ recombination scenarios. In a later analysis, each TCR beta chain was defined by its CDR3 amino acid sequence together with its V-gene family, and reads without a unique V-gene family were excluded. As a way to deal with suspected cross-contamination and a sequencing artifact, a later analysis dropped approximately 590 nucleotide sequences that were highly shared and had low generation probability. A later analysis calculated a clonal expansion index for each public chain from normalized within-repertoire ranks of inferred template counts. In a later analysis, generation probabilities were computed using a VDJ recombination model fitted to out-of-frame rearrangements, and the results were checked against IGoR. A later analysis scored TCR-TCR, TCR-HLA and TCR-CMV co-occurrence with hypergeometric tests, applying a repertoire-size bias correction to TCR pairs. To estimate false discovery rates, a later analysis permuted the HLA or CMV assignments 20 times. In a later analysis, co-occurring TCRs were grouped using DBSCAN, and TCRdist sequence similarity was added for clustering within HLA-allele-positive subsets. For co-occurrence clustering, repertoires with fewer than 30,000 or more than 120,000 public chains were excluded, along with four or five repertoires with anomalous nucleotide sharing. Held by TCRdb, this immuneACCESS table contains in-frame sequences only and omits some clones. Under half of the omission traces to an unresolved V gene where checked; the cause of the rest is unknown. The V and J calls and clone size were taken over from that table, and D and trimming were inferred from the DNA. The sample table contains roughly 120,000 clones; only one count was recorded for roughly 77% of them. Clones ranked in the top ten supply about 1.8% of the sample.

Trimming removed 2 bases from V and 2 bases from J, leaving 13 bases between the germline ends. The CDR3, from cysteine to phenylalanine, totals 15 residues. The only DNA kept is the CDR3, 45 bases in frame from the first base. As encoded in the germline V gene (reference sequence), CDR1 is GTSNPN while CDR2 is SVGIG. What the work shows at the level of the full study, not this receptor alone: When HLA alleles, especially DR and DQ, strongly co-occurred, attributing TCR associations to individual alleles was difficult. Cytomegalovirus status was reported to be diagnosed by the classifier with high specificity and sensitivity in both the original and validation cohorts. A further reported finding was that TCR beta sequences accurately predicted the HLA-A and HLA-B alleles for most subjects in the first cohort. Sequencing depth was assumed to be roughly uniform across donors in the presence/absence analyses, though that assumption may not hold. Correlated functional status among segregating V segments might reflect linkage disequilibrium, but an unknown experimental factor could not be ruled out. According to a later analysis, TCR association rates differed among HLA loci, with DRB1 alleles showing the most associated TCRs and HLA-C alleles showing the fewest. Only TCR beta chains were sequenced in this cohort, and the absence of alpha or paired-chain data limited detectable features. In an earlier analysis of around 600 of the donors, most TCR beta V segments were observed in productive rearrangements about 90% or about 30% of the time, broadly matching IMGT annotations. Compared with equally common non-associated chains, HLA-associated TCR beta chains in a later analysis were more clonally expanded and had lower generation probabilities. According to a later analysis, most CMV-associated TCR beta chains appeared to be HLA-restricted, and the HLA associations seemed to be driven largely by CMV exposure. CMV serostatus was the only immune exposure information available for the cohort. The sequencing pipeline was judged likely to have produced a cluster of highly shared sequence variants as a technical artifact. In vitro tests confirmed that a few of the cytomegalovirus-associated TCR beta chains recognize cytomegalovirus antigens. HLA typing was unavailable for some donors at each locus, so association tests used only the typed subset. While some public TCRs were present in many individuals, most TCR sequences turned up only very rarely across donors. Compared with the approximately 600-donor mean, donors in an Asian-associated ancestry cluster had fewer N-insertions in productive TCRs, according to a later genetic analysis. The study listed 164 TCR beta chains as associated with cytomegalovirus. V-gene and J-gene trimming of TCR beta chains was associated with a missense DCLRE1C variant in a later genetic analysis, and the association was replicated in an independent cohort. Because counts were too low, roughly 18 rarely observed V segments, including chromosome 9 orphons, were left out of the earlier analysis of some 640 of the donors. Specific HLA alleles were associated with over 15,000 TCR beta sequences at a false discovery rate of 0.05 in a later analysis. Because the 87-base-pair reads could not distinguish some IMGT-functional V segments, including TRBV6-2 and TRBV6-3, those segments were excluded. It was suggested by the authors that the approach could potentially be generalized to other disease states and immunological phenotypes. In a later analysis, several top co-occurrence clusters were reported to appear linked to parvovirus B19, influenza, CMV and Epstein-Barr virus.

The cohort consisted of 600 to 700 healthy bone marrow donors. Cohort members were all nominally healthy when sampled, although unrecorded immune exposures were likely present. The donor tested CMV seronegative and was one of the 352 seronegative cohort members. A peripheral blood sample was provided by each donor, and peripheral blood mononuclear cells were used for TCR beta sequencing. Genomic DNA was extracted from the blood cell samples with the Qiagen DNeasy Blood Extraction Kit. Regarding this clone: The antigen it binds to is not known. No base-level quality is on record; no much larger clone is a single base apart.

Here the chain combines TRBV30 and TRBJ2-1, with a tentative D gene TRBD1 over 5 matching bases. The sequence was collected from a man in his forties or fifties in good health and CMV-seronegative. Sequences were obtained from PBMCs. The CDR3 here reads CAWSSDGQPYNEQFF. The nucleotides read TGTGCCTGGAGTTCCGACGGACAACCCTACAATGAGCAGTTCTTC.